These 26 T cell receptor beta chains came from one sample sequenced in a study of blood T cells in healthy people across ages. The use of a sample-barcoded 5' primer and a J-beta primer mix characterized a second PCR of roughly 6 to 11 cycles. TCRdb fed the 5' RACE reads into MiXCR, producing one record per CDR3 protein. The profile shows roughly 1,800,000 distinct CDR3 sequences, roughly 49% of them singletons. The sequenced material came from blood. All receptors derive from a woman in her thirties or forties in good health.

The J gene is TRBJ2-5, the V gene TRBV5-1; 8 nucleotides line up with TRBD1. Losses at the gene ends were 3 bases for V and 2 bases for J; bases not matched to a gene: 15. The germline V gene encodes CDR1 SGHRS and CDR2 YFSETQ. This CDR3 region has 18 residues. CDR3 sequence (DNA): TGCGCCAGCAGCTCTGGACAGGGAGTAGTTAGCCGGCAAGAGACCCAGTACTTC. This gives the protein CASSSGQGVVSRQETQYF. Full variable domain (remainder filled in from reference TRBV5-1 and TRBJ2-5): KAGVTQTPRYLIKTRGQQVTLSCSPISGHRSVSWYQQTPGQGLQFLFEYFSETQRNKGNFPGRFSGRQFSNSRSEMNVSTLELGDSALYLCASSSGQGVVSRQETQYFGPGTRLLVL.

The CDR3 sequence is CASSYSIGTGNTEAFF. CDR3 coding DNA: TGTGCCAGCAGTTACTCGATTGGGACAGGGAACACTGAAGCTTTCTTT. The genes are TRBV6-5 and TRBJ1-1; 8 bases agree with TRBD1. V gave up 0 bases and J gave up 1 base; unmatched junction bases: 4. Germline CDR1 MNHEY, CDR2 SVGAGI. The CDR3 has 16 amino acids.

The V and J genes are TRBV20-1 and TRBJ1-2; tentatively, D is TRBD1 (5 bases). The CDR3 loop spans 11 amino acids. The ends were cut back, 5 bases at V and 4 bases at J, with 8 bases in the middle. Germline assignment: CDR1 DFQATT and CDR2 SNEGSKA (reference sequence). The CDR3 bases are TGCAGTGCTCTGGGGACCTATGGCTACACCTTC. Protein: CSALGTYGYTF.

The gene calls are TRBV12-3 or TRBV12-4 and TRBJ2-4; D possibly corresponds to TRBD2 (7 bases). V was shortened by 6 bases and J by 2 bases, with 20 bases between the two germline ends. The CDR3 has 17 amino acids. The CDR3 sequence is CASSQPRGGASKNIQYF. The CDR3 bases are TGTGCCAGCAGCCAACCCAGAGGGGGGGCTTCCAAAAACATTCAGTACTTC.

This clonotype has more than one count but fewer than ten. The chain has TRBV7-2 and TRBJ1-2; a weak D match, TRBD1 (5 bases). Germline V CDR1 and CDR2: SGHTA, FQGNSA. This CDR3 is built from 14 residues. Trimming cost V 5 bases and J 8 bases, with 18 bases left between them. The DNA for the CDR3 is TGTGCCAGCAGCCGTTACCCGGGGCTGGACGGCTACACCTTC. Its protein is CASSRYPGLDGYTF.

This clonotype has only a few counts. The V call is TRBV4-3, the J call TRBJ2-5, with D tentatively TRBD2 (7 bases). TRBJ2-7 matches the DNA end more closely, so the J call is doubtful. The V gene's germline CDR1 is LGHNA and CDR2 YSLEER. This CDR3 is built from 15 residues. The CDR3 is CASSQGSRGGGEQYF. The CDR3 bases are TGCGCCAGCAGCCAAGGATCACGCGGGGGCGGCGAGCAGTACTTC.

The V call is TRBV2, the J call TRBJ2-7; D unclear. Trimming left V 9 bases short and J 2 bases short, with 11 bases between. Per germline, CDR1 SNHLY and CDR2 FYNNEI. The CDR3 extends over 12 amino acids. CDR3 DNA: TGTGCCAGTGCCATGGGGACCTACGAGCAGTACTTC. Its protein is CASAMGTYEQYF.

The genes are TRBV5-1 and TRBJ2-1, with D perhaps matching TRBD1 (6 bases). The germline V and J ends were trimmed by 4 bases and 6 bases, with 26 bases remaining between them. This CDR3 has 18 residues. Germline-derived CDR1 and CDR2 are SGHRS and YFSETQ. The CDR3 bases are TGCGCCAGCAGCAAGGAATTTGGGGCCCCACAGGGTTTCAATGAGCAGTTCTTC. Translated, it gives CASSKEFGAPQGFNEQFF.

This clonotype was recorded a few times. The chain links TRBV7-2 to TRBJ2-1; possible D gene TRBD2, 6 bases. CDR1 and CDR2 (germline): SGHTA, FQGNSA. There are 13 residues in the CDR3. V lost 2 bases and J lost 8, with 10 bases in between. In DNA, the CDR3 is TGTGCCAGCAGCTTAAGACTAGTTCATGAGCAGTTCTTC. It specifies CASSLRLVHEQFF.

This clonotype was counted only a few times. This sequence joins TRBV29-1 and TRBJ2-4; tentatively, D is TRBD2 (6 bases). The DNA end favors TRBJ2-7, so the J call may be wrong. The CDR3 spans 15 residues. The germline V gene has CDR1 SQVTM and CDR2 ANQGSEA. This CDR3 is CSVLLRDRLTYEQYF. For the CDR3, the DNA is TGCAGCGTTTTACTGCGGGACCGTCTCACCTACGAGCAGTACTTC.

This sequence joins TRBV28 and TRBJ2-6, with D unresolved. This CDR3 has 15 amino acids. Deletions cut 3 bases from V and 3 bases from J, with 9 bases between. Germline-derived CDR1 and CDR2 are MDHEN and SYDVKM. The DNA for the CDR3 is TGTGCCAGCAGTTTGTCGGGCCATGGGGCCAACGTCCTGACTTTC. Residues: CASSLSGHGANVLTF.

In nucleotides, the CDR3 is TGTGCCAGCAGTAGGGACGGGTTTAACACTGAAGCTTTCTTT. Translation gives CASSRDGFNTEAFF. The chain couples TRBV6-5 to TRBJ1-1; weak D call: TRBD1 (5 bases). Germline assignment: CDR1 MNHEY and CDR2 SVGAGI. This CDR3 spans 14 amino acids. V was clipped by 5 bases and J by 2 bases, with 12 bases between them.

The chain is built from TRBV6-2 or TRBV6-3 and TRBJ2-4; the D gene is possibly TRBD1 (5 bases). The J call could be wrong; TRBJ2-5 is a better fit for the DNA end. The germline gives CDR1 MNHEY, CDR2 SVGEGT. The CDR3 covers 15 residues. This CDR3 is CASSYSGAAVETQYF. CDR3 bases: TGTGCCAGCAGTTACTCAGGGGCGGCAGTGGAGACCCAGTACTTC.

The V and J genes are TRBV9 and TRBJ1-6; TRBD1 matches at 8 bases. The CDR3 sequence is 16 residues long. Germline V gene data show CDR1 as SGDLS and CDR2 as YYNGEE. V gave up 4 bases and J gave up 0 bases; unmatched junction bases: 3. Written as DNA, the CDR3 is TGTGCCAGCAGCACCGGACAGGGCTCCTATAATTCACCCCTCCACTTT. Protein sequence: CASSTGQGSYNSPLHF.

V usage is TRBV9 and J usage is TRBJ2-5, with no clear D. The CDR3 consists of 12 residues. CDR1 is SGDLS and CDR2 is YYNGEE in the germline V gene. The V gene lost 7 bases and the J gene lost 2 bases, with 9 bases spanning the gap. The DNA of the CDR3 is TGTGCCAGCGCGACGGAACAAGAGACCCAGTACTTC. Translating gives CASATEQETQYF.

The gene calls are TRBV7-9 and TRBJ1-6; TRBD1 matches 8 bases. The CDR3 totals 15 residues. The J segment lost 10 bases and the V segment lost 3 bases, leaving 8 bases of the junction unmatched. CDR1 and CDR2 (germline): SEHNR, FQNEAQ (reference sequence). The CDR3 sequence: CASSFQGALPSPLHF. CDR3 nucleotide sequence: TGTGCCAGCAGCTTCCAGGGGGCCTTACCATCACCCCTCCACTTT.

V is TRBV20-1 and J is TRBJ2-1; the D is unclear. V lost 3 bases and J lost 5, with 5 bases in between. Germline CDR1 reads DFQATT; CDR2 reads SNEGSKA (reference sequence). The CDR3 has 11 amino acids. The CDR3 region has the DNA TGCAGTGCTAGCCAAGACAATGAGCAGTTCTTC. Amino acids: CSASQDNEQFF.

V gene TRBV20-1 combines with J gene TRBJ2-5; 8 positions match TRBD2. Germline V CDR1 and CDR2: DFQATT, SNEGSKA (reference sequence). V lost 3 bases, J lost 3 bases, and 6 bases stayed unmatched. This CDR3 comprises 14 residues. The CDR3 DNA reads as TGCAGTGCTAGTTTAGCGGGGATAAAAGAGACCCAGTACTTC. Its translation: CSASLAGIKETQYF.

The chain carries TRBV20-1 and TRBJ2-7; 7 nucleotides agree with TRBD1. The CDR3 contains 13 residues. Germline CDR1 DFQATT, CDR2 SNEGSKA (reference sequence). Trimming took 5 bases from V and 2 from J; bases not matched to a gene: 6. The CDR3 here is CSARPTGTYEQYF. CDR3 bases: TGCAGTGCTCGACCGACAGGGACCTACGAGCAGTACTTC.

The rearrangement joins TRBV5-1 to TRBJ2-1; D perhaps matches TRBD1 (6 bases). Germline CDR1 SGHRS, CDR2 YFSETQ. This CDR3 contains 17 residues. Trimming stripped 0 bases from V and 7 bases from J, with 20 bases between. DNA of the CDR3: TGCGCCAGCAGCTTGGACTCTTCCGCGGACAGAGGTAATGAGCAGTTCTTC. It yields the protein CASSLDSSADRGNEQFF.

The V and J genes are TRBV12-3 or TRBV12-4 and TRBJ2-7; 7 bases are a match to TRBD1. The J segment lost 5 bases and the V segment lost 5 bases, leaving 9 bases of the junction unmatched. This CDR3 has 14 amino acids. The CDR3: CASSTPTGWHEQYF. The CDR3 coding sequence is TGTGCCAGCAGTACCCCGACAGGGTGGCACGAGCAGTACTTC.

The V and J genes are TRBV7-3 and TRBJ1-2; D gene uncertain. Germline V lookup: CDR1 SGHTA, CDR2 FQGTGA. The length of the CDR3 is 14 residues. Trimming took off 4 bases at V and 1 base at J, with 10 bases between the two ends. The CDR3 nucleotides read TGTGCCAGCAGCTCACCTGAGCTTAACTATGGCTACACCTTC. As protein: CASSSPELNYGYTF.

This chain connects TRBV7-6 to TRBJ2-4; D perhaps matches TRBD2 (6 bases). The J call may not be correct, given that the DNA end is closer to TRBJ2-7. Germline CDR1 SGHVS, CDR2 FNYEAQ. The CDR3 runs 15 residues. DNA for the CDR3: TGTGCCAGCAGCGGATACGGGAGAGGGGTTGCCGAGCAGTACTTC. Encoded protein: CASSGYGRGVAEQYF.

On this clonotype: A much larger clone is a single base away; this may be a read error. V usage is TRBV28 and J usage is TRBJ2-7; 11 nucleotides match TRBD1. Unmatched junction bases numbered 5, after V lost 7 bases and J lost 0 bases. Germline V gene lookup returns CDR1 MDHEN and CDR2 SYDVKM. This CDR3 has 15 residues. The CDR3 DNA follows: TGTGCCAGCAACTCGGGACAGGGGGACTCCTACGAGCAGTACTTC. Translated, it gives CASNSGQGDSYEQYF.

The chain has TRBV5-8 and TRBJ1-4; TRBD1 is a possible D gene (6 bases). This CDR3 contains 15 residues. Germline CDR1 and CDR2: SGHTS and YDEGEE. The V gene lost 4 bases and the J gene lost 7 bases, with 17 bases spanning the gap. DNA of the CDR3: TGTGCCAGCAGCCAGGGGACTGACGGGATTGAAAAACTGTTTTTT. Protein sequence: CASSQGTDGIEKLFF.

The V call is TRBV7-2, the J call TRBJ1-2, with D possibly TRBD1 on 5 matching bases. Germline assignment: CDR1 SGHTA and CDR2 FQGNSA. There are 16 residues in the CDR3. Trimming pared 4 bases from V and 0 bases from J, leaving 15 bases between. The CDR3 DNA reads TGTGCCAGCAGCTCTTGGGGGGGATCCGCTAACTATGGCTACACCTTC. Translation gives CASSSWGGSANYGYTF.